The clone carrying this T cell receptor beta chain was picked up a small number of times. Its antigen remains unknown. This record comes from a study of human T cells and chemical hapten exposure. Whole-study context: A mostly female patient group had alopecia areata, totalis or universalis.

The library tagged individual cDNA molecules with unique molecular identifiers. TCRdb reprocessed the RACE reads with MiXCR, giving one entry per CDR3 protein. The repertoire holds roughly 120,000 distinct CDR3 sequences, with about 13% as singletons. This CDR3 has 14 amino acids. Germline CDR1 MNHNY, CDR2 SVGAGI (reference sequence). V was cut by 1 base and J by 4 bases, with 11 bases left in between. Findings and caveats of the study: A positive correlation with patch test score was found for PT1 expanded TCR counts.

Time point indicated: patch test 1, 2 weeks after DPC sensitization. The treatment is: therapeutic diphenylcyclopropenone sensitization with weekly scalp DPC. This sequence originates from a young man with alopecia areata. Some clones in this sample may be carry-over from other donors' samples. The J gene is TRBJ2-7, the V gene TRBV6-6; D may match TRBD1 or TRBD2 (5 bases each). Material: whole blood, obtained in connection with sensitization to the hapten diphenylcyclopropenone (DPC). DNA of the CDR3: TGTGCCAGCAGTTACTTTGCAGGGACGTACGAGCAGTACTTC. Translated: CASSYFAGTYEQYF.